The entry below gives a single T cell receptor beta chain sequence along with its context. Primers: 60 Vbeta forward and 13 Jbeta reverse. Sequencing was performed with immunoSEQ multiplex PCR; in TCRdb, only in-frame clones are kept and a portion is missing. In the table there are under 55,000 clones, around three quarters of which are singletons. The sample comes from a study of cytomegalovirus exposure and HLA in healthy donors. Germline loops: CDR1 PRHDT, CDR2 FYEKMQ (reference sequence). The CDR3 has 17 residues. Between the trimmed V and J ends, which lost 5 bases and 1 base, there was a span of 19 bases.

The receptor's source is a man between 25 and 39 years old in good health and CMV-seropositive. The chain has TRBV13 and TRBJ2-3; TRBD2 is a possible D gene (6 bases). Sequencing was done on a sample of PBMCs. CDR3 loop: CASSPRAEGRGTDTQYF. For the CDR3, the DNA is TGTGCCAGCAGCCCTAGGGCGGAGGGACGGGGCACAGATACGCAGTATTTT. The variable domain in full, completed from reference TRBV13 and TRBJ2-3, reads AAGVIQSPRHLIKEKRETATLKCYPIPRHDTVYWYQQGPGQDPQFLISFYEKMQSDKGSIPDRFSAQQFSDYHSELNMSSLELGDSALYFCASSPRAEGRGTDTQYFGPGTRLTVL.